A single sample is the source of the 3 T cell receptor beta chains below, sequenced in a study of neurological immune-mediated disorders. TCRdb redid the calling of the 5' RACE reads with MiXCR, one entry per CDR3 protein. The sample has tens of thousands of distinct CDR3 sequences; approximately 24% are singletons. Sequencing used CD4+ T cells from blood. These receptors came from a middle-aged man with HTLV-1-associated myelopathy (HAM/TSP).

This clonotype was picked up many times. The chain has TRBV20-1 and TRBJ2-1, with a possible D match to TRBD2 (5 bases). The CDR3 extends over 14 amino acids. V lost 3 bases and J lost 4, with 13 bases in between. The germline V gene encodes CDR1 DFQATT and CDR2 SNEGSKA (reference sequence). This chain's CDR3 is CSASARVLYNEQFF. Here the CDR3 DNA reads TGCAGTGCTAGCGCGCGGGTATTATACAATGAGCAGTTCTTC.

The chain employs TRBV10-3 and TRBJ2-2, with a tentative D call TRBD1 (5 bases). Germline-derived CDR1 and CDR2 are ENHRY and SYGVKD. Trimming removed 4 bases at V and 5 bases at J, with 11 bases between. CDR3 size: 14 residues. CDR3 sequence: CAISGQFQTGELFF. CDR3 nucleotide sequence: TGTGCCATCAGTGGACAGTTCCAAACCGGGGAGCTGTTTTTT.

This clonotype has just a few counts. V gene TRBV10-3 combines with J gene TRBJ2-2; possible D gene TRBD2, 6 bases. V shed 3 bases and J shed 4 bases, with 6 bases lying between them. Per germline, CDR1 ENHRY and CDR2 SYGVKD. The CDR3 has 13 residues. The CDR3 reads CAISDGGTGELFF. CDR3 nucleotides: TGTGCCATCAGTGACGGGGGCACCGGGGAGCTGTTTTTT.